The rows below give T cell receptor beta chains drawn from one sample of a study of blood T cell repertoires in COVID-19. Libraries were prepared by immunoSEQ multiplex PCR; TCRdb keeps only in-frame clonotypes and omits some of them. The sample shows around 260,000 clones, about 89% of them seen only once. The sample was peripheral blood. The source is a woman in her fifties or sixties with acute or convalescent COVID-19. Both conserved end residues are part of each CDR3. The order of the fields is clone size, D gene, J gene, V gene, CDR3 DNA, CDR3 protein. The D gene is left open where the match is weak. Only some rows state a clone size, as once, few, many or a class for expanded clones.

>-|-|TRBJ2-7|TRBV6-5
TGTGCCAGCAGTTACCCGGGAACGGGGGAGCAGTACTTC
CASSYPGTGEQYF
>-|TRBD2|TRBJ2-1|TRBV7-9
TGTGCCAGCAGCGAACTAGCGGGAGGCCCCTACAATGAGCAGTTCTTC
CASSELAGGPYNEQFF
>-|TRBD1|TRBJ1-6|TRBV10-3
TGTGCCATCAGTGAGTCCGGGACAGGGCACTATAATTCACCCCTCCACTTT
CAISESGTGHYNSPLHF
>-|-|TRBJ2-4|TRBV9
TGTGCCAGCACGGACCAAGCGGACATTCAGTACTTC
CASTDQADIQYF
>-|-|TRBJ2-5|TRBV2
TGTGCCAGCAGTGGACAGGAGGTGGAGACCCAGTACTTC
CASSGQEVETQYF
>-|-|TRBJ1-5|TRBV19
TGTGCCAGTACAAGGGGCGGCAATCAGCCCCAGCATTTT
CASTRGGNQPQHF
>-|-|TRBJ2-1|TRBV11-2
TGTGCCAGCAGCCTCGGGGTGTGGAATGAGCAGTTCTTC
CASSLGVWNEQFF
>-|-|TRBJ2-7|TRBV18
TGTGCCAGCTCACCAGCGGAAGGTATCGAGCAGTACTTC
CASSPAEGIEQYF
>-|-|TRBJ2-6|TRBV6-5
TGTGCCAGCAGTAACACTGGGGCCAACGTCCTGACTTTC
CASSNTGANVLTF
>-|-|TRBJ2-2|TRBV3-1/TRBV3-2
TGTGCCAGCAGCCTCTCAGGGCCAGGGGAGCTGTTTTTT
CASSLSGPGELFF
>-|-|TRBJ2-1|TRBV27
TGTGCCAGCAGTTGGAGGTCTTACAATGAGCAGTTCTTC
CASSWRSYNEQFF
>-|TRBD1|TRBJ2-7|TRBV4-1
TGCGCCAGCAGCCAAGATTTGCAGGACAGGAACTACGAGCAGTACTTC
CASSQDLQDRNYEQYF
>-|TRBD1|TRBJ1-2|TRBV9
TGTGCCAGCAGCTGGACAGGGGAATATGGCTACACCTTC
CASSWTGEYGYTF
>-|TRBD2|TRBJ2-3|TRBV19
TGTGCCAGTAGTATAGATAGACTAGCCGACACAGATACGCAGTATTTT
CASSIDRLADTDTQYF
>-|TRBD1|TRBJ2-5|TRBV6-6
TGTGCCAGCAGTTACTCCAGGGGGCGGCAAGAGACCCAGTACTTC
CASSYSRGRQETQYF
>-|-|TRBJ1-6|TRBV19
TGTGCCAGTAGAGACCGGCTTGGGGGGGAACTTAATTCACCCCTCCACTTT
CASRDRLGGELNSPLHF
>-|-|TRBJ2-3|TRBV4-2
TGTGCCAGCAGCCAAGGCTGGGAGGCAGATACGCAGTATTTT
CASSQGWEADTQYF
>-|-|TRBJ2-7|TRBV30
TGTGCCTGGAGTGTATCTCTTTTGAGGGCCTACGAGCAGTACTTC
CAWSVSLLRAYEQYF
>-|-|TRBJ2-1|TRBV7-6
TGTGCCAGCAGCTTGTTTCTAGGAAACAATGAGCAGTTCTTC
CASSLFLGNNEQFF
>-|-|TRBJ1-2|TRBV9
TGTGCCAGCAGCGTAGGAGAAGGGGGGGTTTCTAACTATGGCTACACCTTC
CASSVGEGGVSNYGYTF
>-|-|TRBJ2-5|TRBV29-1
TGCAGCGTTTTGCAGGGTCTTCTCGAGACCCAGTACTTC
CSVLQGLLETQYF
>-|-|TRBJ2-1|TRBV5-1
TGCGCCAGCAGCTTGAGAGTTTTTCGGAGGGATTTGCCCCACAATGAGCAGTTCTTC
CASSLRVFRRDLPHNEQFF
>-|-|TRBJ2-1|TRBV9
TGTGCCAGCAGCGTAGTACAACCCGCAGCCTACAATGAGCAGTTCTTC
CASSVVQPAAYNEQFF
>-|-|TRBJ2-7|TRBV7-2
TGTGCCAGCAGCCGTACTCAGGGATGGGTGATCTACGAGCAGTACTTC
CASSRTQGWVIYEQYF
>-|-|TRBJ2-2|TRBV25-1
TGTGCCAGCAGTGATCCAGTGGCTAACACCGGGGAGCTGTTTTTT
CASSDPVANTGELFF
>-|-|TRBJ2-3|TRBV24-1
TGTGCCACCAGTCAGGGTTGGCGGACAGATACGCAGTATTTT
CATSQGWRTDTQYF
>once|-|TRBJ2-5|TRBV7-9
TGTGCCAGCAGCTTAGCGGGCCCCCAAGAGACCCAGTACTTC
CASSLAGPQETQYF
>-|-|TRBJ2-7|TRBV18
TGTGCCAGCTCACCACCCACCTACGAGCAGTACTTC
CASSPPTYEQYF
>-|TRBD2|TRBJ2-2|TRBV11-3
TGTGCCAGCAGCAAGGGACTAGCGGGAGTACGCGGGGAGCTGTTTTTT
CASSKGLAGVRGELFF
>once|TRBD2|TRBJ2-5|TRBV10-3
TGTGCCATCACGGGAGGGGAGCAAGAGACCCAGTACTTC
CAITGGEQETQYF
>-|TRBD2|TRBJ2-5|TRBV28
TGTGCCAGCAGTCGGACTAGCGGGAAAGGTGAGACCCAGTACTTC
CASSRTSGKGETQYF
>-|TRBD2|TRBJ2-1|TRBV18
TGTGCCAGCTCACCACAGGGCCGGCTAGCGGCACCGGATAGCTCCTACAATGAGCAGTTCTTC
CASSPQGRLAAPDSSYNEQFF
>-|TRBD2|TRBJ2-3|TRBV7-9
TGTGCCAGCAGCTACGAACTAGCGGGAGGAGATACGCAGTATTTT
CASSYELAGGDTQYF
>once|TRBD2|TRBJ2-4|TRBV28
TGTGCCAGCAGTACCCACCGGGACTACCGCAAAAACATTCAGTACTTC
CASSTHRDYRKNIQYF
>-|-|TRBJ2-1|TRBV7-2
TGTGCCAGCAGCTTAGACAGGAGCTCCTACAATGAGCAGTTCTTC
CASSLDRSSYNEQFF
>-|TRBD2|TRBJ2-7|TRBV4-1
TGCGCCAGCAGCCAAGGCCCGGGACTAGCCCTCGACGAGCAGTACTTC
CASSQGPGLALDEQYF
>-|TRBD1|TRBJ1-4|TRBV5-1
TGCGCCAGCAGCCCTGGGGGACAGCGTCCTAATGAAAAACTGTTTTTT
CASSPGGQRPNEKLFF
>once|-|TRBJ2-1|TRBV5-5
TGTGCCAGCAGCTTAGGTACAGGGAACTACAATGAGCAGTTCTTC
CASSLGTGNYNEQFF
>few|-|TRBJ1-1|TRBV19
TGTGCCAGTAGTATAGGGCTCTGGAACACTGAAGCTTTCTTT
CASSIGLWNTEAFF
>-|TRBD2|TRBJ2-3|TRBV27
TGTGCCAGCAGTTTAGCGTCGAGCGGGAGGGGCGCAGATACGCAGTATTTT
CASSLASSGRGADTQYF
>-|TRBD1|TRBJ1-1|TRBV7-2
TGTGCCAGCAGCTTGGCTGGACAGGGGGTGAACACTGAAGCTTTCTTT
CASSLAGQGVNTEAFF
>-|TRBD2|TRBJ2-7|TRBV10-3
TGTGCCATCAGCCGGGAGAATAGCGGGAGGAACGAGCAGTACTTC
CAISRENSGRNEQYF
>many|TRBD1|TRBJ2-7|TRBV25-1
TGTGCCAGCAGTGACGCGAACAGGGGGACCTACGAGCAGTACTTC
CASSDANRGTYEQYF
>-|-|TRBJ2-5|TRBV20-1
TGCAGTGCTAGAGGCACAGGGACCCAGTACTTC
CSARGTGTQYF
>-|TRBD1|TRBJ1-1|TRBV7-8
TGTGCCAGCAGCCTCGGGACAGTGAACACTGAAGCTTTCTTT
CASSLGTVNTEAFF
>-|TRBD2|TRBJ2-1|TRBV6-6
TGTGCCAGCAGTTACGGGACTAGCGGGAGTAGCAATGAGCAGTTCTTC
CASSYGTSGSSNEQFF
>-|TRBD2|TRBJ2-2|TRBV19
TGTGCCAGTAGTATTTGGGCTCGCGGGGGAGGGGAGCTGTTTTTT
CASSIWARGGGELFF
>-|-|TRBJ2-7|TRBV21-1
TGTGCCAGCAGCAAAGCAGCGGGGAGGCACTACGAGCAGTACTTC
CASSKAAGRHYEQYF
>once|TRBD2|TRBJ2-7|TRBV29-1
TGCAGCGCTGCGGGAGAGGCCTACGAGCAGTACTTC
CSAAGEAYEQYF